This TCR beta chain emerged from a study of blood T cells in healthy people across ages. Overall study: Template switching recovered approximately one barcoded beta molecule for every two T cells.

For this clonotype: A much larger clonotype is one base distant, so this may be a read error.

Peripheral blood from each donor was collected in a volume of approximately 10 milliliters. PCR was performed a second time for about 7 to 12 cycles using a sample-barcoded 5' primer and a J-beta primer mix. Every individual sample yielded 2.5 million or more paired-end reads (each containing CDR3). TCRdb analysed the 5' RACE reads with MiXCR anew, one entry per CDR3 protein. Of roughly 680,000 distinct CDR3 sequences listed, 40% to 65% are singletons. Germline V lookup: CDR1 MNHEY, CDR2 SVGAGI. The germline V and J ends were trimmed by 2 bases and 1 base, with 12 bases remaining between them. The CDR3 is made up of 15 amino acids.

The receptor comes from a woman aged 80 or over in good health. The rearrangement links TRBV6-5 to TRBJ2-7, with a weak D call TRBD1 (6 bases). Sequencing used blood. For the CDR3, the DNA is TGTGCCAGCAGTTACGCAGCAGGGGCTTCCTACGAGCAGTACTTC. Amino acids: CASSYAAGASYEQYF.